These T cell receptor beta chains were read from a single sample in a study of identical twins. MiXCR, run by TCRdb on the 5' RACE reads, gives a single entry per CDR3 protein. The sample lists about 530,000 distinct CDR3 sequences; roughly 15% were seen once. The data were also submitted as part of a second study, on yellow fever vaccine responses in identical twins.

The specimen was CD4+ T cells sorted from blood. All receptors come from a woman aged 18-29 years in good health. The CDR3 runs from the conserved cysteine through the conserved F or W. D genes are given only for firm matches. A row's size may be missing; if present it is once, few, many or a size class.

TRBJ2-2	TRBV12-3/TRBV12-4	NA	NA	TGTGCCAGCAGTTTAACGGGGGTGGATACCGGGGAGCTGTTTTTT	CASSLTGVDTGELFF
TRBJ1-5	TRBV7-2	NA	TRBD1	TGTGCCAGCAGCTCCCGACAGGGACGGGGCAATCAGCCCCAGCATTTT	CASSSRQGRGNQPQHF
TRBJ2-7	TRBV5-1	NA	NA	TGCGCCAGCAGCTTGAGCCAGGGGTCCTACGAGCAGTACTTC	CASSLSQGSYEQYF
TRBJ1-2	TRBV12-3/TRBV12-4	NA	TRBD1	TGTGCCAGCAGCCCGGGACAGGGTCCCTATGGCTACACCTTC	CASSPGQGPYGYTF
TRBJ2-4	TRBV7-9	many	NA	TGTGCCAGCAGCAGAACAGACAAGAACATTCAGTACTTC	CASSRTDKNIQYF
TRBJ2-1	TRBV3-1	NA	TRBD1	TGTGCCAGCAGCTCATTCGGGACAGGGGGGTTGGGTGTGCAGTTCTTC	CASSSFGTGGLGVQFF
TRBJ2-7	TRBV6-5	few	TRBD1	TGTGCCAGCAGTTACTCGGACAGGACAAGCTACGAGCAGTACTTC	CASSYSDRTSYEQYF
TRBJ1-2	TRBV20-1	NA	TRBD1	TGCAGTGCTACAGGGACAGGACAAGCTAACTATGGCTACACCTTC	CSATGTGQANYGYTF
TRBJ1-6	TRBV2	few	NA	TGTGCCAGCAGCCTTCTTAGATCACCCCTCCACTTT	CASSLLRSPLHF
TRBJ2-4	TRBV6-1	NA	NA	TGTGCCAGCATTCGAGGGGGCTCGGGAGAAAACATTCAGTACTTC	CASIRGGSGENIQYF
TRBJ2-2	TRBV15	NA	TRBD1	TGTGCCACCCAGGGTCGAAGGGACAGTGGCACCGGGGAGCTGTTTTTT	CATQGRRDSGTGELFF
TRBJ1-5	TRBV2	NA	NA	TGTGCCAGCAGTGATCAGCCCTTGGAGCCCCAGCATTTT	CASSDQPLEPQHF
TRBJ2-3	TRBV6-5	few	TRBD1	TGTGCCAGCAGTTCTATGGACAGGAGCCCGGATACGCAGTATTTT	CASSSMDRSPDTQYF
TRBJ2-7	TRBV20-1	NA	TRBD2	TGCAGTGCTAGGATTGGGCGGGAGTATTTCTACGAGCAGTACTTC	CSARIGREYFYEQYF
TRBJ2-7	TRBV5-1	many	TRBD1	TGCGCCAGCAGCTTAACGGGACAGAACTCCTACGAGCAGTACTTC	CASSLTGQNSYEQYF
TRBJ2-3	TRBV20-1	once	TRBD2	TGCAGTGCTATAAGGACTAGCGGGGGGCAGGCAGATACGCAGTATTTT	CSAIRTSGGQADTQYF
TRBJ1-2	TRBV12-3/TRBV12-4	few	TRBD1	TGTGCCAGCAGGGAAACAGGGGGCCTCTATGGCTACACCTTC	CASRETGGLYGYTF
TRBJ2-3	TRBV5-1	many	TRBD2	TGCGCCAGCAGCGAACTAAGCGGGAGCGGAACAGATACGCAGTATTTT	CASSELSGSGTDTQYF
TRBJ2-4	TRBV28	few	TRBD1	TGTGCCAGCAGGCCTCGGGACAGGCGAGGAAACATTCAGTACTTC	CASRPRDRRGNIQYF
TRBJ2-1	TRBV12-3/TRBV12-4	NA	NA	TGTGCCAGCAGTTTAAGTACCCTCTATGAGCAGTTCTTC	CASSLSTLYEQFF
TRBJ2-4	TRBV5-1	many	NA	TGCGCCAGCAGCTTGGTCCCAGTTGCGGACATTCAGTACTTC	CASSLVPVADIQYF
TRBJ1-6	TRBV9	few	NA	TGTGCCAGCAGCGTAGATGGGGATACAAATTCACCCCTCCACTTT	CASSVDGDTNSPLHF
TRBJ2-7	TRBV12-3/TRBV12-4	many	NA	TGTGCCAGCAGTTGGGGCGACCGGGCCCCACAGTACTTC	CASSWGDRAPQYF
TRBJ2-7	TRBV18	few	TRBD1	TGTGCCAGCTCACCTCCTTGGGACAGTCGCGAGCAGTACTTC	CASSPPWDSREQYF
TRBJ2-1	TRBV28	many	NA	TGTGCCAGCAACGAAGTTGGAAGAACAGGGGGGGATGAGCAGTTCTTC	CASNEVGRTGGDEQFF
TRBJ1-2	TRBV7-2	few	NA	TGTGCCAGCAGCCGTAGCTATGGCTACACCTTC	CASSRSYGYTF
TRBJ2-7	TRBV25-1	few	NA	TGTGCCAGCAGTGAGGGCACAGAAAGCTACGAGCAGTACTTC	CASSEGTESYEQYF
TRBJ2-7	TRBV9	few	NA	TGTGCCAGCAGCGTCTCCCCTGGTCAGGGGTTCTACGAGCAGTACTTC	CASSVSPGQGFYEQYF
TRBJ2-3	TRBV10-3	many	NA	TGTGCCATCAGTGAGTCGAGGTATACGCAGTATTTT	CAISESRYTQYF
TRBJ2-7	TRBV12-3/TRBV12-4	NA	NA	TGTGCCAGCAGTAACTGGAGGGGGCAACCTTACGAGCAGTACTTC	CASSNWRGQPYEQYF
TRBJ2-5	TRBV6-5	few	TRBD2	TGTGCCAGCAGTTACAGCGGGATAGGGTCCCAAGAGACCCAGTACTTC	CASSYSGIGSQETQYF
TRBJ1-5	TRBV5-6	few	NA	TGTGCCAGCAGCTTCAGCGCGGCTGGCAATCAGCCCCAGCATTTT	CASSFSAAGNQPQHF
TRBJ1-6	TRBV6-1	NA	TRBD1	TGTGCCAGCAGTCCGGGACAGGGGCCATTTCCCCTCCACTTT	CASSPGQGPFPLHF
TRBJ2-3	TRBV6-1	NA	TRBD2	TGTGCCAGCAGTCCACCCAACCCTAGCGGGAGTATGGTTCGAGATACGCAGTATTTT	CASSPPNPSGSMVRDTQYF
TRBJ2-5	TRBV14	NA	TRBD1	TGTGCCAGCAGCCTACTGACCGGGACAGGGCGGGAGACCCAGTACTTC	CASSLLTGTGRETQYF
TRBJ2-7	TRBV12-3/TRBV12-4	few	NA	TGTGCCAGCAGCACGGGCCGTAACTACGAGCAGTACTTC	CASSTGRNYEQYF
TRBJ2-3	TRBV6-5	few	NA	TGTGCCAGCAGTTACAGCGGACACAACCCGCCCACAGATACGCAGTATTTT	CASSYSGHNPPTDTQYF
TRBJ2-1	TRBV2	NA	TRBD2	TGTGCCAGCACCCCCGGGGGACTAGCGGGAGGAAGCCCGCAGTTCTTC	CASTPGGLAGGSPQFF
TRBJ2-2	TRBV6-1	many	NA	TGTGCCAGCGTCGCGAAGAACACCGGGGAGCTGTTTTTT	CASVAKNTGELFF
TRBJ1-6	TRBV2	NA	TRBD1	TGTGCCAGCAGAGCGACAGGGAAGGATTCACCCCTCCACTTT	CASRATGKDSPLHF
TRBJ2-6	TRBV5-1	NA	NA	TGCGCCAGCAGCTTGTGGGGCTCCTCTGGGGCCAACGTCCTGACTTTC	CASSLWGSSGANVLTF
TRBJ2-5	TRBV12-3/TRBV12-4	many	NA	TGTGCCAGCAGGGGCTCAGGAGAGACCCAGTACTTC	CASRGSGETQYF
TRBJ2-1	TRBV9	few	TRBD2	TGTGCCAGCAGCTCCCTCGCTAGCGGCTACAATGAGCAGTTCTTC	CASSSLASGYNEQFF
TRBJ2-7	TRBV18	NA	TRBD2	TGTGCCAGCTCACCCCGACTAGCGGGAGCAGGAGAGCAGTACTTC	CASSPRLAGAGEQYF
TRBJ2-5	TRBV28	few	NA	TGTGCCACTTTTAGGGAGACCCAGTACTTC	CATFRETQYF
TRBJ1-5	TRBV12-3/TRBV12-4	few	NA	TGTGCCAGCAGTGCCGGGACCTATCAGCCCCAGCATTTT	CASSAGTYQPQHF
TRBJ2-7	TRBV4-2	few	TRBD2	TGTGCCAGCAGCCAGTCAGCGGGAGGGTCCTACTACGAGCAGTACTTC	CASSQSAGGSYYEQYF
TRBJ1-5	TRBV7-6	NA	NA	TGTGCCAGCAGCAAATTCGGCGATAGCAATCAGCCCCAGCATTTT	CASSKFGDSNQPQHF